This T cell receptor (beta chain) was obtained from a study of blood T cells in healthy people across ages. Regarding the study as a whole: It was held that the diversity estimates obtained from one million T cells were underestimates. Higher diversity, along with more naive CD4+ cells, distinguished long-lived donors from aged donors.

There are a few counts of this clonotype. Its antigen is not identified. Germline V gene sequence: CDR1 SGHTA, CDR2 FQGTGA. The junction had 5 bases not matched to a gene; V was cut back by 9 bases and J by 2 bases. The CDR3 is 14 residues long. A second PCR, run for about 7 to 11 cycles, used a sample-barcoded 5' primer plus a J-beta primer mix. Each CDR3 protein is one row after TCRdb ran MiXCR on the 5' RACE reads. The repertoire holds about 1.6 million distinct CDR3 sequences, 30% to 40% seen once, with about 11% in the top ten. At least 7 million PBMCs were isolated per sample. The total RNA that was extracted per sample amounted to at least 5 micrograms.

The specimen was blood. This clonotype was obtained from a woman aged 25 to 39 in good health. The rearrangement links TRBV7-3 to TRBJ2-2; TRBD2 matches at 8 bases. DNA of the CDR3: TGTGCCAGTGGGACTAGAACTAACACCGGGGAGCTGTTTTTT. It yields the protein CASGTRTNTGELFF. The full variable domain, its missing parts supplied by reference TRBV7-3 and TRBJ2-2, is GAGVSQTPSNKVTEKGKYVELRCDPISGHTALYWYRQSLGQGPEFLIYFQGTGAADDSGLPNDRFFAVRPEGSVSTLKIQRTERGDSAVYLCASGTRTNTGELFFGEGSRLTVL.